This T cell receptor (beta chain) was recorded in a study of CD8 T cells in ankylosing spondylitis. CDR1 and CDR2 from the germline V gene are LGHDT and YNNKEL (reference sequence). CDR3 length equals 15 residues. V lost 3 bases and J lost 0, with 9 bases in between. For TCR beta, libraries came from quantitative 5'-RACE with molecular barcodes. Using its own MiXCR run on the 5' RACE reads, TCRdb lists one record per CDR3 protein. The sample has 750,000 to 850,000 distinct CDR3 sequences, 12% seen once. The table lists this clonotype with a few counts. Antigen unknown. Whole-study findings and limits: Some of these motif variants have turned up before, in reports on reactive arthritis synovial fluid and blood. It appeared that ankylosing spondylitis blood was characterized by a TCR beta motif of seven or eight highly homologous variants. Disease-associated clones were reportedly significantly overrepresented in matched ankylosing spondylitis synovial fluid.

The chain couples TRBV3-1 to TRBJ1-3, with D hard to call. The material sequenced was blood, either unsorted or a sorted T cell fraction (not recorded which). The clonotype originates from a male donor with ankylosing spondylitis. The chain's CDR3 is CASSHVASSGNTIYF. The DNA for the CDR3 is TGTGCCAGCAGCCATGTAGCGAGCTCTGGAAACACCATATATTTT. Full variable domain (rest looked up from reference TRBV3-1 and TRBJ1-3): DTAVSQTPKYLVTQMGNDKSIKCEQNLGHDTMYWYKQDSKKFLKIMFSYNNKELIINETVPNRFSPKSPDKAHLNLHINSLELGDSAVYFCASSHVASSGNTIYFGEGSWLTVV.